The T cell receptor (beta chain) under discussion was sequenced for a study of vaccination effects on CD4 cells after COVID-19. Before sequencing took place, the ViraFEST assay used viral peptide pools to expand antigen-specific CD4+ T cells. Following 10 days of culture, CD4+ T cells were isolated. It was two doses of either the BNT162b2 or mRNA-1273 vaccine that participants received. Produced via immunoSEQ multiplex PCR; TCRdb's table is partial and in-frame only. The sample includes roughly 41,000 clones, 65% to 75% of them seen just once. This clone was observed a single time. What it binds is not known. The TCR originated in a human donor who received a COVID-19 vaccine. The sample consisted of CD4+ T cells from PBMCs cultured with HCoV-OC43 spike peptides, taken after COVID-19 vaccination. Subset given: HCoV-OC43 spike overlapping peptide pool stimulation.

The CDR3 is CASSLRQYQETQYF. CDR3 nucleotide sequence: TGCGCCAGCAGCTTACGACAGTACCAAGAGACCCAGTACTTC. V gene TRBV5-1 combines with J gene TRBJ2-5, with D perhaps matching TRBD1 (5 bases). V lost 2 bases to trimming and J lost 0 bases, with 8 bases between them. This CDR3 is 14 amino acids long. Germline V gene data show CDR1 as SGHRS and CDR2 as YFSETQ.